This entry is about one T cell receptor (beta chain). The germline V gene has CDR1 MNHEY and CDR2 SMNVEV (reference sequence). The V gene lost 8 bases and the J gene lost 2 bases, with 13 bases spanning the gap. The CDR3 length is 15 residues. This record belongs to a study of shared clonotypes between healthy human individuals. Measured with immunoSEQ multiplex PCR; TCRdb has only the in-frame clones, and not every one. The data show almost 750,000 clones, about two thirds seen once. This chain links TRBV27 with TRBJ2-6; D is perhaps TRBD2 (6 bases). The sample consisted of memory CD4+ T cells sorted from blood. Indicated subset: CD45RA-negative fraction. The TCR comes from a young woman in good health. The CDR3 DNA follows: TGTGCCAGCTCCTCGCGGGGACCTGGGGCCAACGTCCTGACTTTC. Translating gives CASSSRGPGANVLTF. The entire variable domain, with the rest obtained from reference TRBV27 and TRBJ2-6, is as follows: EAQVTQNPRYLITVTGKKLTVTCSQNMNHEYMSWYRQDPGLGLRQIYYSMNVEVTDKGDVPEGYKVSRKEKRNFPLILESPSPNQTSLYFCASSSRGPGANVLTFGAGSRLTVL.